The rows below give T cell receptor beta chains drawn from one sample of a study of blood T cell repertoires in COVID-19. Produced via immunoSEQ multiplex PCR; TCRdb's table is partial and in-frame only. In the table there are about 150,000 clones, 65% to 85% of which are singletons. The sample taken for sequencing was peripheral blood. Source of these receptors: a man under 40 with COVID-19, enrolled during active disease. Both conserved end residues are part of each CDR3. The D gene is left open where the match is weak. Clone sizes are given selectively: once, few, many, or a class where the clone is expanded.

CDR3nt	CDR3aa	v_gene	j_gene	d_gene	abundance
TGTGCCAGCAGCGTAGCGGCAGGGGTGAATGAAAAACTGTTTTTT	CASSVAAGVNEKLFF	TRBV9	TRBJ1-4	NA	NA
TGTGCCAGCAGTTCGGGACAGGTTTACAATGAGCAGTTCTTC	CASSSGQVYNEQFF	TRBV28	TRBJ2-1	TRBD1	once
TGTGCCAGCAGTGAACTAGCCACCGGGGAGCTGTTTTTT	CASSELATGELFF	TRBV6-4	TRBJ2-2	NA	NA
TGTGCCAGCAGCCTTACAGGTCACAATGAGCAGTTCTTC	CASSLTGHNEQFF	TRBV5-6	TRBJ2-1	NA	NA
TGTGCCAGCAGCTTGGACAGGGGTGACATTCAGTACTTC	CASSLDRGDIQYF	TRBV11-2	TRBJ2-4	TRBD1	NA
TGTGCCAGCAGCTTAGGGGGGGTATCCGGGAACACTGAAGCTTTCTTT	CASSLGGVSGNTEAFF	TRBV11-2	TRBJ1-1	NA	NA
TGTGCCAGCAGCGTAGACGGGGGGCAGGATTCACCCCTCCACTTT	CASSVDGGQDSPLHF	TRBV9	TRBJ1-6	NA	NA
TGTGCCAGCAGCTCGGGACTGTCTAACTATGGCTACACCTTC	CASSSGLSNYGYTF	TRBV7-2	TRBJ1-2	NA	NA
TGTGCCAGTAGTATGTCCTCGCGGGAGCAGGATGAGCAGTTCTTC	CASSMSSREQDEQFF	TRBV19	TRBJ2-1	TRBD2	NA
TGTGCCTGGAGTTGGCAGGGGAATCCCTACGAGCAGTACTTC	CAWSWQGNPYEQYF	TRBV30	TRBJ2-7	NA	NA
TGTGCCAGCAGCCCCCGACAGGGGCCCTACGAGCAGTACTTC	CASSPRQGPYEQYF	TRBV11-3	TRBJ2-7	TRBD1	NA
TGTGCCAGCAGCTGGGACAGGGGGTCCTATGGCTACACCTTC	CASSWDRGSYGYTF	TRBV28	TRBJ1-2	TRBD1	NA
TGTGCCAGCAGCCCGGGGGGGACTTCTGGGGCCAACGTCCTGACTTTC	CASSPGGTSGANVLTF	TRBV28	TRBJ2-6	TRBD2	few
TGTGCCACCGCCGGGGGTTTGGAGCAGTACTTC	CATAGGLEQYF	TRBV19	TRBJ2-7	NA	medium-sized
TGTGCCAGCTCAACTACGGATAACACTGAAGCTTTCTTT	CASSTTDNTEAFF	TRBV18	TRBJ1-1	NA	NA
TGTGCCAGCAGCACCTGGACTAGCGGGATCCAGGGAGAGCAGTTCTTC	CASSTWTSGIQGEQFF	TRBV7-2	TRBJ2-1	TRBD2	NA